This TCR beta chain was observed in a study of T cell responses to AZD1222 COVID-19 vaccine. The CDR3 sequence is 12 residues long. With 2 bases removed from V and 4 bases from J, the gap between germline ends came to 6 bases. Looked up from germline, CDR1 is SGHRS and CDR2 is YFSETQ. General study findings and limits: Spike-specific TCRs gained breadth and depth after people received two AZD1222 doses.

Method: immunoSEQ multiplex PCR; TCRdb's copy keeps in-frame clones and lacks some. The repertoire holds about 92,000 clones, with just over 85% as singletons. This clone appeared once. As yet, its antigen is unknown. This chain joins TRBV5-1 and TRBJ2-5; D is unresolved. The input for sequencing was peripheral blood, taken on day 0 of MenACWY control vaccination. The TCR originated in an adult in good health. The CDR3 coding sequence is TGCGCCAGCAGCTTCGTTGGAGAGACCCAGTACTTC. Translating gives CASSFVGETQYF. Variable domain in full (rest from reference TRBV5-1 and TRBJ2-5): KAGVTQTPRYLIKTRGQQVTLSCSPISGHRSVSWYQQTPGQGLQFLFEYFSETQRNKGNFPGRFSGRQFSNSRSEMNVSTLELGDSALYLCASSFVGETQYFGPGTRLLVL.